This T cell receptor (beta chain) was captured in a study of shared clonotypes between healthy human individuals. The data were produced by immunoSEQ multiplex PCR, yet TCRdb's version contains in-frame clones alone and is incomplete. The data show over a million clones, around three quarters seen once. CDR3 size: 15 residues. Trimming pared 2 bases from V and 4 bases from J, leaving 15 bases between. CDR1 is MDHEN, CDR2 SYDVKM, per germline. V is TRBV28 and J is TRBJ2-7; a possible D gene is TRBD2 (6 bases). The sequenced sample consisted of memory CD4+ T cells from PBMCs. The sample's subset: CD45RA-negative fraction. This sequence was found in a man younger than 35 in good health. Some clones in this sample may be carry-over from other donors' samples. The CDR3 sequence: CASSLAGYSEYEQYF. The CDR3 nucleotides are TGTGCCAGCAGTTTAGCGGGGTACAGCGAATACGAGCAGTACTTC.